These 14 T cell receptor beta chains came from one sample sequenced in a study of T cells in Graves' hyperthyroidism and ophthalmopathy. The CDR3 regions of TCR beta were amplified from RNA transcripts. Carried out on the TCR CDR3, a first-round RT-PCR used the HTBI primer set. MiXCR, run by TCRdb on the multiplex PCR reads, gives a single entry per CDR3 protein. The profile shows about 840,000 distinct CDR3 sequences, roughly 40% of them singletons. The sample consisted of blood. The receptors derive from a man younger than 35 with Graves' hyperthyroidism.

In DNA, the CDR3 is TGTGCCACCGCTACAGGGGCTAGCAATCAGCCCCAGCATTTT. Its translation is CATATGASNQPQHF. V gene TRBV7-9 combines with J gene TRBJ1-5; TRBD1 aligns across 7 bases. CDR3 length: 14 residues. CDR1 SEHNR and CDR2 FQNEAQ come from the germline V gene (reference sequence). Trimming cost V 10 bases and J 0 bases; bases outside gene matches: 6.

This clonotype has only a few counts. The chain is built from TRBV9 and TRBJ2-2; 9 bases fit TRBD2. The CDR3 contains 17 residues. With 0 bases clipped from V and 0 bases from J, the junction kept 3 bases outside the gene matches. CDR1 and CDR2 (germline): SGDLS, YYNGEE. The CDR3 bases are TGTGCCAGCAGCGTAGGGCGGGGGGGCTCGAACACCGGGGAGCTGTTTTTT. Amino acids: CASSVGRGGSNTGELFF.

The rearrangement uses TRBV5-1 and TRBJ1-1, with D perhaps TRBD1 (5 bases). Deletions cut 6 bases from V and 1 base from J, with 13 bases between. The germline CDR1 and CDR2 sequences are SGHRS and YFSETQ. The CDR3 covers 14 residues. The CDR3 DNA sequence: TGCGCCAGCACCCCCGGGACGGGGAACACTGAAGCTTTCTTT. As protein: CASTPGTGNTEAFF.

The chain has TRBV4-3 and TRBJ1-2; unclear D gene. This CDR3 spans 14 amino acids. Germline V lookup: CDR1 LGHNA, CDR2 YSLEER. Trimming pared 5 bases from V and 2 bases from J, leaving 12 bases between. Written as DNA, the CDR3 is TGCGCCAGCAGCGACTCGTGGGGAAACTATGGCTACACCTTC. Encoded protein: CASSDSWGNYGYTF.

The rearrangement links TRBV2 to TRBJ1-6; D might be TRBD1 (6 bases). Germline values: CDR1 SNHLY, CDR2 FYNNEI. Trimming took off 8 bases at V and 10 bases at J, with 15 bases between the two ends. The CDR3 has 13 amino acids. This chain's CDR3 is CASPHRAGSPLHF. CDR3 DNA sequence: TGTGCCAGCCCCCACAGGGCAGGGTCACCCCTCCACTTT.

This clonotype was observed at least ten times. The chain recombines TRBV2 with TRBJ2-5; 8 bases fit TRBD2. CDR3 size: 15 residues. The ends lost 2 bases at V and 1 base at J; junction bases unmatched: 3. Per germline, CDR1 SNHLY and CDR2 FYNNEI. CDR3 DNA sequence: TGTGCCAGCAGTGAAACTAGCGGAATCCAAGAGACCCAGTACTTC. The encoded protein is CASSETSGIQETQYF.

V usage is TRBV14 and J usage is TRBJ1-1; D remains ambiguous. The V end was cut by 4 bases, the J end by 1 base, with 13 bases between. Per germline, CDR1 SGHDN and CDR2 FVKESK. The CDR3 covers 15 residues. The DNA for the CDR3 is TGTGCCAGCAGCCCTGGACCTCACGGGAACACTGAAGCTTTCTTT. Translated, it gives CASSPGPHGNTEAFF.

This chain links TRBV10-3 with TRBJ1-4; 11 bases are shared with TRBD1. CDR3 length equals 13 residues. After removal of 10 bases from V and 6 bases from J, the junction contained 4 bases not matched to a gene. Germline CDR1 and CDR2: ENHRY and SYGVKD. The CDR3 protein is CATGTGGHEKLFF. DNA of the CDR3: TGTGCCACCGGGACAGGGGGGCATGAAAAACTGTTTTTT.

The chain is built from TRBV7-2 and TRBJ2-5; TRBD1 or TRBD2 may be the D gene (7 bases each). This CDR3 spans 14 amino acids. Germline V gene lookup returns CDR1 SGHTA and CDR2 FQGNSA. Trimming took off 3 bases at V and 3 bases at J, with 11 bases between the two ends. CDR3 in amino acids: CASSLGGTEETQYF. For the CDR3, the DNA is TGTGCCAGCAGCTTGGGGGGGACAGAAGAGACCCAGTACTTC.

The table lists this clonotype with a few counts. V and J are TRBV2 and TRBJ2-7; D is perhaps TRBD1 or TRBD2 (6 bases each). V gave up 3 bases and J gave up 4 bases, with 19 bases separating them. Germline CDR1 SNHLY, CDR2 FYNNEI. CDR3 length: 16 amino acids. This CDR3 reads CASSEIGGPSGYEQYF. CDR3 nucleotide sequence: TGTGCCAGCAGTGAGATCGGGGGCCCTTCGGGATACGAGCAGTACTTC.

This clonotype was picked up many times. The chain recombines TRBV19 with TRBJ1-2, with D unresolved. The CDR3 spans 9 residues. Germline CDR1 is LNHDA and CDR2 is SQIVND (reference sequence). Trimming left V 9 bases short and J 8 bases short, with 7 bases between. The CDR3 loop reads CARMEGYTF. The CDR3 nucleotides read TGTGCCAGAATGGAGGGCTACACCTTC.

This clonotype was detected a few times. The CDR3 sequence is CSARWSRTMNTEAFF. CDR3 sequence (DNA): TGCAGTGCTAGATGGTCCAGGACCATGAACACTGAAGCTTTCTTT. This chain connects TRBV20-1 to TRBJ1-1; unclear D gene. Germline-derived CDR1 and CDR2 are DFQATT and SNEGSKA (reference sequence). V was pared by 2 bases and J by 0 bases, with 13 bases between. This CDR3 is 15 amino acids long.

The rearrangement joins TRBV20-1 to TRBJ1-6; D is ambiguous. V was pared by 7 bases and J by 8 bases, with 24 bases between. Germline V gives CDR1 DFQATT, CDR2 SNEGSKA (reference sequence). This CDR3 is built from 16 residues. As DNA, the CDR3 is TGCAGTGATCCCCTTCCTCGGGCAGTGATGGATTCACCCCTCCACTTT. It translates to CSDPLPRAVMDSPLHF.

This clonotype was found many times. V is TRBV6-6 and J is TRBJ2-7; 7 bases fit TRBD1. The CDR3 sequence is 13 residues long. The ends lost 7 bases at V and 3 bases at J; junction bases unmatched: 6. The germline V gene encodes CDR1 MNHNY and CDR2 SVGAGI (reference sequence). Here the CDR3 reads CASTVGTDYEQYF. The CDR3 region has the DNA TGTGCCAGCACCGTCGGGACAGACTACGAGCAGTACTTC.